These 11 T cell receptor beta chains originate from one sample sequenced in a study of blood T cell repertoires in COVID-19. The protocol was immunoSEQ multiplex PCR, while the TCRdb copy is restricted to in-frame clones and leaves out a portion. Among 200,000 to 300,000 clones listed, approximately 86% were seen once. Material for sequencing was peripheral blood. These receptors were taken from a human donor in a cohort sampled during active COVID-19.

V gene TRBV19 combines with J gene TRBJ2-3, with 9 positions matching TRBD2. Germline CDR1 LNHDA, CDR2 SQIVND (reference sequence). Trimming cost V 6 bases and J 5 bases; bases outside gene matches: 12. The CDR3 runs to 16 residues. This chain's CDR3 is CASSAGSSGKEDTQYF. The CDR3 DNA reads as TGTGCCAGTAGCGCCGGCTCTAGCGGGAAGGAAGATACGCAGTATTTT.

The CDR3 region is CASSPTGSDGYTF. The CDR3 DNA follows: TGTGCCAGCAGTCCAACAGGGTCGGACGGCTACACCTTC. V gene TRBV12-3 or TRBV12-4 combines with J gene TRBJ1-2; a possible D gene is TRBD1 (6 bases). Trimming left V 5 bases short and J 8 bases short, with 15 bases between. This CDR3 spans 13 amino acids.

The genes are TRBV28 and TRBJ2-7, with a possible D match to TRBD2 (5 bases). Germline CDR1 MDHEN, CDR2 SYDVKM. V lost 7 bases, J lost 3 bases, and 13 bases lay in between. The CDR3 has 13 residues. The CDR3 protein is CASKAGQFYEQYF. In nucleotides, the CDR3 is TGTGCCAGCAAGGCGGGCCAATTCTACGAGCAGTACTTC.

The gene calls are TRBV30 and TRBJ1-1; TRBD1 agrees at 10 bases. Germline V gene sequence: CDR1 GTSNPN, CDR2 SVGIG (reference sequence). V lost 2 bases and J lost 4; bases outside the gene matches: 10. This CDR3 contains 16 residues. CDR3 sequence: CAWSSGQGGIPTEAFF. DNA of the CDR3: TGTGCCTGGAGTTCCGGACAGGGGGGTATCCCCACTGAAGCTTTCTTT.

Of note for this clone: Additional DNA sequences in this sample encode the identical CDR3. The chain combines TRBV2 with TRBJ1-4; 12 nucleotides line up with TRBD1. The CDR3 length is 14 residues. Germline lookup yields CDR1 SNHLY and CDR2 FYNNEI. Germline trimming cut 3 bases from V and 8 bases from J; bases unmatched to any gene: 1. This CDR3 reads CASSEGTGGEKLFF. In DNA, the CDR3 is TGTGCCAGCAGTGAGGGGACAGGGGGCGAAAAACTGTTTTTT.

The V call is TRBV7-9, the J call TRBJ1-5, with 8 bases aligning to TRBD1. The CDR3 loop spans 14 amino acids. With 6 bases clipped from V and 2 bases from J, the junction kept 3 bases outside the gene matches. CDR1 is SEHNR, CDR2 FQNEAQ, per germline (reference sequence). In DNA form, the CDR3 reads TGTGCCAGCAGGACAGGGGAGGGCAATCAGCCCCAGCATTTT. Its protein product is CASRTGEGNQPQHF.

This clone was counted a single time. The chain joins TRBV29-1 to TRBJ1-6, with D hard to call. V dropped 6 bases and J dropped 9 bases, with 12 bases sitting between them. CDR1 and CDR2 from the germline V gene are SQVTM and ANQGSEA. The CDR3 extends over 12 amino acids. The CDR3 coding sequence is TGCAGCGTAACTATCGACGGTTCACCCCTCCACTTT. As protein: CSVTIDGSPLHF.

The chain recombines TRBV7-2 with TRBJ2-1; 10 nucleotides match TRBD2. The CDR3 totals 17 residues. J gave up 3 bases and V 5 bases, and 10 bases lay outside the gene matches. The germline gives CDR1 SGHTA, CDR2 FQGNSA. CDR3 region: CASSPSGLAEIYNEQFF. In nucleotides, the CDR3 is TGTGCCAGCAGCCCGTCCGGACTAGCGGAGATCTACAATGAGCAGTTCTTC.

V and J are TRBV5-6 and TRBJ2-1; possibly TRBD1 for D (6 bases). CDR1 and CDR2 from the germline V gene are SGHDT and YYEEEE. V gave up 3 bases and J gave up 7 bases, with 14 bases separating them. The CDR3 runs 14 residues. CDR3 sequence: CASSYDRSLNEQFF. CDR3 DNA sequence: TGTGCCAGCAGCTACGACAGGTCCTTGAATGAGCAGTTCTTC.

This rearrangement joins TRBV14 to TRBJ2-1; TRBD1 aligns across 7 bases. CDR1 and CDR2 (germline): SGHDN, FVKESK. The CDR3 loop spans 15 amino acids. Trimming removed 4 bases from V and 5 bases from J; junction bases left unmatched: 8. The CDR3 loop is CASSLLGTVNNEQFF. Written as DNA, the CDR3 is TGTGCCAGCAGCCTACTAGGGACAGTGAACAATGAGCAGTTCTTC.

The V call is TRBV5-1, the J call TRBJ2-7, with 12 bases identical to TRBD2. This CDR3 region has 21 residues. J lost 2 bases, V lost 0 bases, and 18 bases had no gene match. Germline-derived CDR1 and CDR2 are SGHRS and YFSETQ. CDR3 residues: CASSLDVSISGLAGSTYEQYF. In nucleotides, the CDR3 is TGCGCCAGCAGCTTGGATGTCTCGATCTCGGGACTAGCGGGTTCCACCTACGAGCAGTACTTC.